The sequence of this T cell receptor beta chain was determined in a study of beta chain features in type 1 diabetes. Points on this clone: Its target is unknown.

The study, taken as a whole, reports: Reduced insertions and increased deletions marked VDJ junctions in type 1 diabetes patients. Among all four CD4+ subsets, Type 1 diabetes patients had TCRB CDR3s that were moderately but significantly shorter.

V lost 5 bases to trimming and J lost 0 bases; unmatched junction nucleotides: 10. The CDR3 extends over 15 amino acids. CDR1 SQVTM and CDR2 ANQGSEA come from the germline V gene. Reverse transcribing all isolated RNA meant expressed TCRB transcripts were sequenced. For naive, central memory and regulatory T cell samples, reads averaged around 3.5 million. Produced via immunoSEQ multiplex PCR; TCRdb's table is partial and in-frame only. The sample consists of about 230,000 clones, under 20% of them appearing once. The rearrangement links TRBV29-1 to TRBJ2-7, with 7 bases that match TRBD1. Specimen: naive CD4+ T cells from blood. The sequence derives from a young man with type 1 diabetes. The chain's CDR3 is CSVWTGRGPSYEQYF. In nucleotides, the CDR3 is TGCAGCGTTTGGACAGGAAGGGGGCCCTCCTACGAGCAGTACTTC.